This T cell receptor beta chain emerged from a study of shared clonotypes between healthy human individuals. Study observations and caveats: Rarefaction showed sorted-subset sequencing was incomplete despite large depth. It was expected that sequencing depth would affect clonotype sharing among donors.

Every one of the donors was a Caucasian adult that lived in Nashville, Tennessee. This clone was seen a few times. Its target is unknown. Other nucleotide sequences from this sample produce the same CDR3. Sorted subsets were amplified in replicate PCRs using 200 ng DNA, about 30,000 T cell genomes. Generated by immunoSEQ multiplex PCR, the TCRdb table keeps only in-frame clones and is missing some. The sample contains approximately 1.1 million clones, approximately 80% of which appear only once. Trimming left V 1 base short and J 1 base short, with 7 bases between. CDR1 and CDR2 from the germline V gene are SGHTA and FQGNSA. The CDR3 consists of 14 residues.

Sequencing was performed on memory CD4+ T cells from PBMCs. Specified subset: CD45RA-negative fraction. This TCR came from a man in his late teens or twenties in good health. Some clones in this sample may be carry-over from other donors' samples. V usage is TRBV7-2 and J usage is TRBJ1-1; D gene unclear. The DNA for the CDR3 is TGTGCCAGCAGCTTAGGGCAGCCGAACACTGAAGCTTTCTTT. Translated, it gives CASSLGQPNTEAFF.